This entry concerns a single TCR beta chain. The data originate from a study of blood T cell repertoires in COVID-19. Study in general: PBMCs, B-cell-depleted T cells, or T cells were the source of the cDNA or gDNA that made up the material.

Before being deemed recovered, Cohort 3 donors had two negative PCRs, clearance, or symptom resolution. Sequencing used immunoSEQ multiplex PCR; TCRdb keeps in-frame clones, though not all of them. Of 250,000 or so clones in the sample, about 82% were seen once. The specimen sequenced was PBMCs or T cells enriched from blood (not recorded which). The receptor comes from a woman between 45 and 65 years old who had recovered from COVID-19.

The CDR3 nucleotides are TGTGCCAGCAGCGATAGCGCGAACCCTCGGGAGACCCAGTACTTC. Residues: CASSDSANPRETQYF. The V and J genes are TRBV9 and TRBJ2-5; perhaps TRBD2 as D (5 bases). Trimming shortened V by 3 bases and J by 5 bases, and 17 bases separated the two germline ends. The CDR3 runs to 15 residues. Germline lookup yields CDR1 SGDLS and CDR2 YYNGEE.